Listed here are 15 T cell receptor beta chains from one sample, sequenced in a study of Tregs in tolerant kidney transplant recipients. TCRdb keeps only in-frame clones here, not all; method: immunoSEQ multiplex PCR. The table includes 60,000 to 70,000 clones, about nine tenths detected once. The input for sequencing was CD8+ T cells from blood, taken before the transplant. The receptors were sampled from a human donor who received a combined kidney and bone marrow transplant.

This chain uses TRBV9 with TRBJ2-7, with D possibly TRBD2 on 6 matching bases. The CDR3 consists of 15 residues. Germline CDR1 is SGDLS and CDR2 is YYNGEE. Trimming removed 4 bases at V and 0 bases at J, with 14 bases between. The chain's CDR3 is CASSPEAGVSYEQYF. The CDR3 DNA is TGTGCCAGCAGCCCTGAAGCGGGCGTCTCCTACGAGCAGTACTTC.

V and J are TRBV30 and TRBJ2-7, with 10 bases lining up with TRBD2. The V gene's germline CDR1 is GTSNPN and CDR2 SVGIG (reference sequence). The V segment lost 1 base and the J segment 1 base; nucleotides outside the gene matches: 1. There are 14 residues in the CDR3. CDR3 sequence (DNA): TGTGCCTGGAGTGGGACTAGCGGATCCTACGAGCAGTACTTC. Translating gives CAWSGTSGSYEQYF.

J is TRBJ1-1 and V is TRBV7-6; D possibly corresponds to TRBD1 (6 bases). This CDR3 has 13 amino acids. From germline, CDR1 is SGHVS and CDR2 FNYEAQ. Trimming took off 1 base at V and 8 bases at J, with 11 bases between the two ends. CDR3 region: CASSLGAGTEAFF. The CDR3 DNA is TGTGCCAGCAGCTTAGGGGCCGGGACAGAAGCTTTCTTT.

The V gene is TRBV7-3, the J gene TRBJ2-7, with D possibly TRBD2 on 5 matching bases. The length of the CDR3 is 15 residues. Germline values: CDR1 SGHTA, CDR2 FQGTGA. V lost 0 bases and J lost 1, with 10 bases in between. The CDR3 bases are TGTGCCAGCAGCTTAACTCCCGAGGGATCCTACGAGCAGTACTTC. Protein: CASSLTPEGSYEQYF.

V is TRBV2 and J is TRBJ2-5; D is ambiguous. The last part of the DNA fits TRBJ2-7 better; the J call may be wrong. From germline, CDR1 is SNHLY and CDR2 FYNNEI. The CDR3 has 12 amino acids. CDR3 residues: CASIVPSYEQYF. The DNA for the CDR3 is TGTGCCAGCATTGTTCCCTCCTACGAGCAGTACTTC.

V gene TRBV11-2 combines with J gene TRBJ2-5; 7 bases are a match to TRBD2. The CDR3 contains 15 residues. The V and J ends lost 3 bases and 4 bases, in that order; junction bases with no gene match: 8. CDR1 and CDR2 (germline): SGHAT, FQNNGV. The CDR3 is CASSLGRGVGETQYF. Here the CDR3 DNA reads TGTGCCAGCAGCTTGGGTCGGGGGGTCGGAGAGACCCAGTACTTC.

The chain employs TRBV5-4 and TRBJ1-1; a possible D gene is TRBD1 (5 bases). The germline V and J ends were trimmed by 2 bases and 2 bases, with 13 bases remaining between them. This CDR3 spans 15 amino acids. From germline, CDR1 is SGHNT and CDR2 YYREEE (reference sequence). CDR3 loop: CASSFGTGGNTEAFF. Here the CDR3 DNA reads TGTGCCAGCAGCTTCGGAACGGGGGGAAACACTGAAGCTTTCTTT.

As regards this clone: This specimen includes other DNA sequences encoding the same CDR3. The chain carries TRBV27 and TRBJ1-6; D may be TRBD1 (6 bases). V was clipped by 3 bases and J by 13 bases, with 16 bases between them. Per the germline V gene, CDR1 is MNHEY and CDR2 is SMNVEV (reference sequence). CDR3 size: 14 residues. The CDR3 DNA reads TGTGCCAGCAGTTTTGGACAGTCAACTTCCCCCCTCCACTTT. As protein: CASSFGQSTSPLHF.

The genes are TRBV19 and TRBJ2-1; D gene unclear. The CDR3 contains 15 residues. Deletions cut 0 bases from V and 7 bases from J, with 13 bases between. Germline V gene data show CDR1 as LNHDA and CDR2 as SQIVND (reference sequence). For the CDR3, the DNA is TGTGCCAGTAGTATAGATCTATCGTTTCGGAATGAGCAGTTCTTC. This codes for CASSIDLSFRNEQFF.

This chain joins TRBV5-1 and TRBJ2-5; TRBD1 is a possible D gene (6 bases). The CDR3 is made up of 15 amino acids. V lost 5 bases and J lost 0, with 14 bases in between. Germline lookup yields CDR1 SGHRS and CDR2 YFSETQ. The CDR3 region has the DNA TGCGCCAGCAGTGACAACAGGGTGTACCAAGAGACCCAGTACTTC. Its protein is CASSDNRVYQETQYF.

This clone has a single count. The chain uses TRBV6-5 and TRBJ2-1, with D possibly matching TRBD2 (7 bases). CDR3 length: 15 amino acids. Trimming cost V 5 bases and J 7 bases, with 18 bases left between them. The germline CDR1 and CDR2 sequences are MNHEY and SVGAGI. The CDR3 spells CASSKGEGGPNEQFF. CDR3 in DNA: TGTGCCAGCAGTAAGGGTGAGGGGGGGCCAAATGAGCAGTTCTTC.

The gene calls are TRBV10-3 and TRBJ1-4, with a weak D call TRBD1 (6 bases). The CDR3 sequence is 16 residues long. Germline V lookup: CDR1 ENHRY, CDR2 SYGVKD. Trimming pared 6 bases from V and 3 bases from J, leaving 17 bases between. As DNA, the CDR3 is TGTGCCATCAGGATATTCTCGGGGACACCTAATGAAAAACTGTTTTTT. Protein product: CAIRIFSGTPNEKLFF.

The V call is TRBV30, the J call TRBJ2-5; 8 positions match TRBD1. The J call could be wrong; TRBJ2-7 is a better fit for the DNA end. Germline CDR1 is GTSNPN and CDR2 is SVGIG (reference sequence). This CDR3 region has 12 residues. The CDR3 region is CAWRTGVYEQYF. The CDR3 bases are TGTGCCTGGAGGACAGGGGTATACGAGCAGTACTTC.

This clone was seen once. The chain recombines TRBV2 with TRBJ2-1; 7 nucleotides align to TRBD2. Germline V gene lookup returns CDR1 SNHLY and CDR2 FYNNEI. The ends lost 7 bases at V and 9 bases at J; junction bases unmatched: 9. This CDR3 spans 13 amino acids. In DNA form, the CDR3 reads TGTGCCAGCACCTACGGGGGGAGGGGTGAGCAGTTCTTC. It is translated as CASTYGGRGEQFF.

The J gene is TRBJ1-3, the V gene TRBV13; D is perhaps TRBD1 (6 bases). This CDR3 has 14 residues. The V end lost 5 bases, the J end lost 2 bases, and 10 bases lay between the germline ends. Germline-derived CDR1 and CDR2 are PRHDT and FYEKMQ (reference sequence). Here the CDR3 DNA reads TGTGCCAGCAGCCCCAGGGGCGCTGGAAACACCATATATTTT. This codes for CASSPRGAGNTIYF.